This paragraph reports one T cell receptor (beta chain). Its antigen is unidentified. The source of the sample is a study of T cells after posttransplantation cyclophosphamide. Broader study findings: Recipient CMV seropositivity and CMV reactivation strongly tracked TRB clonality. Donor-recipient repertoire similarity was low at 1-2 months, rising over year one.

Sequencing was performed with immunoSEQ multiplex PCR; in TCRdb, only in-frame clones are kept and a portion is missing. The sample yields more than 20,000 clones, approximately 70% seen once. Looked up from germline, CDR1 is MGHRA and CDR2 is YSYEKL. V lost 6 bases to trimming and J lost 5 bases, with 21 bases between them. The CDR3 is made up of 16 amino acids. This receptor was identified in a woman in her sixties in good health, CMV-negative, and a related stem cell transplant donor. This sequence joins TRBV4-1 and TRBJ2-3; possibly TRBD1 for D (5 bases). Input material: memory CD4+ T cells sorted from PBMCs. The CDR3 sequence: CASSWALGALGDTQYF. The CDR3 DNA follows: TGCGCCAGCAGTTGGGCCTTAGGGGCCCTCGGAGATACGCAGTATTTT.